This passage covers 28 T cell receptor beta chains from one sample sequenced in a study of blood T cell repertoires in COVID-19. The protocol was immunoSEQ multiplex PCR, while the TCRdb copy is restricted to in-frame clones and leaves out a portion. The table includes a few hundred thousand clones, around 84% detected once. Sequencing was carried out using PBMCs or T cells enriched from blood (not recorded which). The receptors were sampled from a middle-aged woman with acute COVID-19.

V gene TRBV7-6 combines with J gene TRBJ1-5, with D unresolved. This CDR3 is 17 amino acids long. CDR1 and CDR2 from the germline V gene are SGHVS and FNYEAQ. Deletions cut 9 bases from V and 1 base from J, with 22 bases between. The CDR3 spells CARRLRLYPGSNQPQHF. The CDR3 coding sequence is TGTGCCAGGCGACTCAGACTCTACCCGGGAAGCAATCAGCCCCAGCATTTT.

The chain carries TRBV25-1 and TRBJ2-7; TRBD1 might be the D (6 bases). Germline assignment: CDR1 MGHDK and CDR2 SYGVNS. Trimming removed 4 bases at V and 12 bases at J, with 16 bases between. The CDR3 contains 12 residues. CDR3 in amino acids: CASSAQGLGRYF. CDR3 sequence (DNA): TGTGCCAGCAGTGCCCAGGGGCTAGGCCGGTACTTC.

The chain uses TRBV12-3 or TRBV12-4 and TRBJ1-2; D is unclear. With 8 bases removed from V and 5 bases from J, the gap between germline ends came to 15 bases. This CDR3 comprises 13 residues. CDR3 nucleotide sequence: TGTGCCAGCGCGGCCATATTAACGTATGGCTACACCTTC. It codes for CASAAILTYGYTF.

The V gene is TRBV28, the J gene TRBJ2-3, with D perhaps TRBD1 (6 bases). Germline values: CDR1 MDHEN, CDR2 SYDVKM. CDR3 length equals 14 residues. Trimming took off 8 bases at V and 1 base at J, with 13 bases between the two ends. This CDR3 is CASHGGGRTDTQYF. CDR3 DNA: TGTGCCAGCCATGGGGGCGGACGCACAGATACGCAGTATTTT.

The V and J genes are TRBV2 and TRBJ1-3; 7 bases agree with TRBD1. There are 16 residues in the CDR3. V lost 4 bases to trimming and J lost 0 bases; unmatched junction nucleotides: 6. From germline, CDR1 is SNHLY and CDR2 FYNNEI. CDR3 region: CASSVGQIDSGNTIYF. CDR3 sequence (DNA): TGTGCCAGCAGTGTGGGACAGATAGACTCTGGAAACACCATATATTTT. Full variable domain (remainder filled in from reference TRBV2 and TRBJ1-3): EPEVTQTPSHQVTQMGQEVILRCVPISNHLYFYWYRQILGQKVEFLVSFYNNEISEKSEIFDDQFSVERPDGSNFTLKIRSTKLEDSAMYFCASSVGQIDSGNTIYFGEGSWLTVV.

This clone showed up many times. The J gene is TRBJ1-2, the V gene TRBV19; TRBD1 matches 7 bases. Unmatched junction bases numbered 0, after V lost 7 bases and J lost 4 bases. CDR1 and CDR2 from the germline V gene are LNHDA and SQIVND (reference sequence). The CDR3 extends over 11 amino acids. CDR3 sequence reads: CASTGGYGYTF. The CDR3 nucleotides are TGTGCCAGTACAGGGGGCTATGGCTACACCTTC.

This sequence joins TRBV14 and TRBJ2-3, with 11 positions matching TRBD2. V dropped 6 bases and J dropped 2; count of bases not matched to a gene: 10. The CDR3 length is 17 residues. Germline loops: CDR1 SGHDN, CDR2 FVKESK. The CDR3 DNA sequence: TGTGCCAGCAGTAGGTCTAGCGGGGGGCCGCTCACAGATACGCAGTATTTT. It is translated as CASSRSSGGPLTDTQYF.

The chain links TRBV7-9 to TRBJ1-1, with D uncertain. V lost 5 bases, J lost 1 base, and 20 bases lay in between. The V gene's germline CDR1 is SEHNR and CDR2 FQNEAQ (reference sequence). This CDR3 contains 17 residues. The CDR3 DNA follows: TGTGCCAGCAGCACCAGAGGGCGCGGCAGGACGAACACTGAAGCTTTCTTT. Its protein product is CASSTRGRGRTNTEAFF.

The chain employs TRBV7-8 and TRBJ1-6; D gene ambiguous. This CDR3 is built from 18 residues. Trimming pared 5 bases from V and 5 bases from J, leaving 22 bases between. Per the germline V gene, CDR1 is SGHVS and CDR2 is FQNEAQ. The DNA for the CDR3 is TGTGCCAGCAGCCCAGAAGGGAGTGGGCCGGGTGATAATTCACCCCTCCACTTT. It codes for CASSPEGSGPGDNSPLHF.

This clone has just one count. The rearrangement uses TRBV7-8 and TRBJ1-2; tentative D call: TRBD1 (5 bases). Germline V lookup: CDR1 SGHVS, CDR2 FQNEAQ. The V end lost 0 bases, the J end lost 0 bases, and 8 bases lay between the germline ends. The CDR3 runs 15 residues. In nucleotides, the CDR3 is TGTGCCAGCAGCTTAGCCCAGGGCGCTAACTATGGCTACACCTTC. Protein product: CASSLAQGANYGYTF.

The chain uses TRBV28 and TRBJ1-2; a weak D match, TRBD1 (5 bases). The CDR3 extends over 13 amino acids. With 4 bases removed from V and 4 bases from J, the gap between germline ends came to 10 bases. Germline-derived CDR1 and CDR2 are MDHEN and SYDVKM. CDR3 residues: CASSSRRAYGYTF. The CDR3 DNA follows: TGTGCCAGCAGTTCACGCAGGGCCTATGGCTACACCTTC.

This clone was counted a few times. The chain uses TRBV6-5 and TRBJ2-7; 8 positions match TRBD1. Trimming took 5 bases from V and 4 from J; bases not matched to a gene: 10. The CDR3 sequence is 15 residues long. Germline V gene data show CDR1 as MNHEY and CDR2 as SVGAGI. The CDR3 reads CASSRRTGFDYEQYF. The CDR3, as DNA: TGTGCCAGCAGTCGAAGGACAGGGTTCGATTACGAGCAGTACTTC.

The genes are TRBV19 and TRBJ1-1; 7 bases line up with TRBD1. V was clipped by 9 bases and J by 4 bases; unmatched bases: 8. The CDR3 is 13 amino acids. Germline V gives CDR1 LNHDA, CDR2 SQIVND (reference sequence). CDR3 loop: CASEQGTGTEAFF. The CDR3 nucleotides read TGTGCCAGCGAACAGGGGACGGGCACTGAAGCTTTCTTT.

The genes are TRBV7-6 and TRBJ2-7, with D perhaps matching TRBD1 (6 bases). The CDR3 has 15 residues. With 8 bases removed from V and 4 bases from J, the gap between germline ends came to 21 bases. CDR1 and CDR2 from the germline V gene are SGHVS and FNYEAQ. The chain's CDR3 is CASQPRRDRPYEQYF. The CDR3 DNA follows: TGTGCCAGCCAGCCTCGTCGAGACAGGCCATACGAGCAGTACTTC.

The genes are TRBV6-1 and TRBJ1-1; 8 nucleotides align to TRBD1. Looked up from germline, CDR1 is MNHNS and CDR2 is SASEGT. CDR3 length: 20 residues. V shed 2 bases, J shed 1 base, and the junction held 18 bases outside the gene matches. As DNA, the CDR3 is TGTGCCAGCAGTGAAATCAGGGGGCGAGTCTTAACCCGACCGAACACTGAAGCTTTCTTT. Amino acids: CASSEIRGRVLTRPNTEAFF.

The V and J genes are TRBV19 and TRBJ1-5; no definite D call. The CDR3 contains 16 residues. CDR1 is LNHDA and CDR2 is SQIVND in the germline V gene (reference sequence). V was cut by 4 bases and J by 8 bases, with 21 bases left in between. The CDR3 reads CASSTHVWTQREPQHF. The CDR3 nucleotides read TGTGCCAGTAGTACCCACGTATGGACGCAGAGGGAGCCCCAGCATTTT.

The chain links TRBV19 to TRBJ1-4; D not certain. CDR3 length equals 15 residues. CDR1 is LNHDA and CDR2 is SQIVND in the germline V gene (reference sequence). The germline V and J ends were trimmed by 4 bases and 0 bases, with 9 bases remaining between them. CDR3 sequence (DNA): TGTGCCAGTAGTAGACACCATGCAACTAATGAAAAACTGTTTTTT. It specifies CASSRHHATNEKLFF.

The chain uses TRBV27 and TRBJ2-6; D is possibly TRBD2 (5 bases). V was trimmed by 5 bases and J by 0 bases, leaving 20 bases between them. The CDR3 loop spans 19 amino acids. CDR1 is MNHEY and CDR2 is SMNVEV in the germline V gene (reference sequence). CDR3 coding DNA: TGTGCCAGCAGTCCACGACGCAGGAGGTTGGACTCTGGGGCCAACGTCCTGACTTTC. Encoded protein: CASSPRRRRLDSGANVLTF.

This clone was detected once. The CDR3 sequence: CASSSLAGYEQFF. The CDR3 nucleotides are TGTGCCAGCAGCTCCCTAGCGGGATATGAGCAGTTCTTC. This sequence joins TRBV5-4 and TRBJ2-1; 9 nucleotides align to TRBD2. The CDR3 loop spans 13 amino acids. V shed 3 bases and J 8 bases; nucleotides not matched to a gene: 3. Germline-derived CDR1 and CDR2 are SGHNT and YYREEE (reference sequence).

The J gene is TRBJ1-5, the V gene TRBV9; possibly TRBD1 for D (5 bases). The germline V gene has CDR1 SGDLS and CDR2 YYNGEE. V was pared by 8 bases and J by 0 bases, with 9 bases between. The CDR3 has 13 amino acids. The chain's CDR3 is CASGGYSNQPQHF. The CDR3 DNA is TGTGCCAGTGGGGGGTATAGCAATCAGCCCCAGCATTTT.

V is TRBV18 and J is TRBJ2-7, with 7 bases identical to TRBD2. The V gene's germline CDR1 is KGHSH and CDR2 LQKENI. This CDR3 spans 15 amino acids. V trimming: 6 bases; J trimming: 3 bases; junction bases outside the gene matches: 11. Here the CDR3 DNA reads TGTGCCAGCTCCAATGCGGGAGTGCAAAGCTACGAGCAGTACTTC. Protein sequence: CASSNAGVQSYEQYF.

The chain uses TRBV4-3 and TRBJ1-5; no firm D call. The V and J ends lost 0 bases and 0 bases respectively, with 9 bases between them. The CDR3 runs to 16 residues. Germline loops: CDR1 LGHNA, CDR2 YSLEER. CDR3 sequence reads: CASSQELGDSNQPQHF. The DNA for the CDR3 is TGCGCCAGCAGCCAAGAATTGGGAGATAGCAATCAGCCCCAGCATTTT.

The chain joins TRBV19 to TRBJ2-5; TRBD2 agrees at 11 bases. The junction had 8 bases not matched to a gene; V was cut back by 4 bases and J by 4 bases. Germline values: CDR1 LNHDA, CDR2 SQIVND (reference sequence). The CDR3 runs 16 residues. The CDR3 loop reads CASSTRLAGTGETQYF. As DNA, the CDR3 is TGTGCCAGTAGTACCCGACTAGCGGGAACCGGAGAGACCCAGTACTTC.

V is TRBV5-4 and J is TRBJ2-3; no reliable D call. Germline lookup yields CDR1 SGHNT and CDR2 YYREEE (reference sequence). V shed 0 bases and J shed 3 bases, with 17 bases lying between them. The CDR3 totals 17 residues. The CDR3 nucleotides read TGTGCCAGCAGCTTGGCGCGCTACCCCCCCGGGACAGATACGCAGTATTTT. It yields the protein CASSLARYPPGTDTQYF.

CDR3 nucleotides: TGTGCCAGCAGCCAAGACGAGGGGACTAGCGGGATCGGGGAGACCCAGTACTTC. Residues: CASSQDEGTSGIGETQYF. The rearrangement joins TRBV4-2 to TRBJ2-5; 13 bases line up with TRBD2. J lost 5 bases, V lost 0 bases, and 9 bases had no gene match. CDR3 size: 18 residues. Germline values: CDR1 LGHNA, CDR2 YNFKEQ.

V gene TRBV14 combines with J gene TRBJ2-7; weak D call: TRBD1 (5 bases). V was shortened by 0 bases and J by 6 bases, with 15 bases between the two germline ends. This CDR3 comprises 15 residues. Germline V CDR1 and CDR2: SGHDN, FVKESK. The CDR3 protein is CASSQDLSGLGEQYF. The DNA for the CDR3 is TGTGCCAGCAGCCAAGACCTCTCAGGGTTAGGCGAGCAGTACTTC.

This rearrangement joins TRBV19 to TRBJ2-1, with TRBD1 matching 9 bases. Per germline, CDR1 LNHDA and CDR2 SQIVND (reference sequence). The CDR3 is made up of 14 amino acids. J lost 6 bases, V lost 8 bases, and 8 bases had no gene match. The DNA of the CDR3 is TGTGCCAGTTCCGGGACAGGGTATAGCAATGAGCAGTTCTTC. Its protein is CASSGTGYSNEQFF.

This chain links TRBV28 with TRBJ2-7; a possible D gene is TRBD2 (7 bases). Germline V CDR1 and CDR2: MDHEN, SYDVKM. Trimming took off 5 bases at V and 3 bases at J, with 17 bases between the two ends. This CDR3 is built from 15 residues. CDR3 sequence reads: CASSKSGGGSYEQYF. The CDR3 DNA follows: TGTGCCAGCAGTAAAAGTGGGGGCGGGAGCTACGAGCAGTACTTC.